Listed here are 18 T cell receptor beta chains from one sample, sequenced in a study of blood T cell repertoires in COVID-19. Sequenced by immunoSEQ multiplex PCR; TCRdb stores in-frame clones only, minus some. The profile shows a few hundred thousand clones, about 89% of them singletons. Sequenced sample: peripheral blood. The receptors here all came from a woman aged 30 to 39 with COVID-19, enrolled during active disease.

The V call is TRBV5-1, the J call TRBJ2-1; TRBD2 matches at 9 bases. V dropped 3 bases and J dropped 9; count of bases not matched to a gene: 13. This CDR3 is built from 16 residues. Germline V gives CDR1 SGHRS, CDR2 YFSETQ. CDR3 protein: CASSSELAGLGGEQFF. The CDR3 nucleotides read TGCGCCAGCAGCTCCGAACTAGCGGGCCTGGGGGGTGAGCAGTTCTTC.

The V call is TRBV25-1, the J call TRBJ1-5, with D unresolved. Germline CDR1 is MGHDK and CDR2 is SYGVNS. This CDR3 spans 15 amino acids. Trimming pared 5 bases from V and 5 bases from J, leaving 16 bases between. CDR3: CASSPNTPGDQPQHF. For the CDR3, the DNA is TGTGCCAGCAGTCCAAATACCCCGGGAGATCAGCCCCAGCATTTT. Full variable domain (rest looked up from reference TRBV25-1 and TRBJ1-5): EADIYQTPRYLVIGTGKKITLECSQTMGHDKMYWYQQDPGMELHLIHYSYGVNSTEKGDLSSESTVSRIRTEHFPLTLESARPSHTSQYLCASSPNTPGDQPQHFGDGTRLSIL.

DNA of the CDR3: TGTGCCAGTAGTGATGACAGCTACAATCAGCCCCAGCATTTT. Its protein is CASSDDSYNQPQHF. This chain joins TRBV19 and TRBJ1-5; possible D gene TRBD1, 5 bases. Germline CDR1 is LNHDA and CDR2 is SQIVND (reference sequence). Deletions cut 5 bases from V and 3 bases from J, with 11 bases between. The CDR3 contains 14 residues. Based on the CDR3 plus reference TRBV19 and TRBJ1-5, the full variable domain is DGGITQSPKYLFRKEGQNVTLSCEQNLNHDAMYWYRQDPGQGLRLIYYSQIVNDFQKGDIAEGYSVSREKKESFPLTVTSAQKNPTAFYLCASSDDSYNQPQHFGDGTRLSIL.

The chain couples TRBV10-3 to TRBJ2-7; 8 bases map to TRBD2. Germline CDR1 ENHRY, CDR2 SYGVKD. CDR3 length: 12 amino acids. V was pared by 7 bases and J by 3 bases, with 2 bases of the junction left unmatched. CDR3 protein: CAITSGSYEQYF. CDR3 DNA: TGTGCCATCACGAGCGGGAGCTACGAGCAGTACTTC.

This clone was seen only once. The rearrangement uses TRBV30 and TRBJ2-3; D ambiguous. Trimming pared 0 bases from V and 2 bases from J, leaving 6 bases between. This CDR3 has 13 residues. Germline CDR1 GTSNPN, CDR2 SVGIG (reference sequence). CDR3 loop: CAWSVTFTDTQYF. The CDR3 DNA reads as TGTGCCTGGAGTGTAACTTTCACAGATACGCAGTATTTT.

CDR3 protein: CASSSTGTSEETQYF. In DNA, the CDR3 is TGTGCCAGCAGCTCGACCGGGACTAGCGAAGAGACCCAGTACTTC. V is TRBV9 and J is TRBJ2-5; 10 bases align to TRBD2. This CDR3 is built from 15 residues. Trimming removed 4 bases from V and 3 bases from J; junction bases left unmatched: 6. In germline, CDR1 is SGDLS, CDR2 YYNGEE.

This clone came up once. V gene TRBV6-5 combines with J gene TRBJ1-6; D is unclear. In germline, CDR1 is MNHEY, CDR2 SVGAGI. This CDR3 has 16 amino acids. V was pared by 0 bases and J by 6 bases, with 12 bases between. The CDR3 DNA reads as TGTGCCAGCAGTTACTCGCCCGGAGGGCTTAATTCACCCCTCCACTTT. This encodes CASSYSPGGLNSPLHF.

CDR3 DNA: TGTGCCAGCAGTTACGGCCGGAGGAACACTGAAGCTTTCTTT. Its translation is CASSYGRRNTEAFF. The chain recombines TRBV6-2 or TRBV6-3 with TRBJ1-1; D not certain. V lost 2 bases and J 1 base, leaving 8 bases between the germline ends. In germline, CDR1 is MNHEY, CDR2 SVGEGT. The CDR3 is made up of 14 amino acids.

This clone was picked up a small number of times. The rearrangement uses TRBV28 and TRBJ2-3; D may be TRBD2 (6 bases). CDR1 is MDHEN, CDR2 SYDVKM, per germline. Trimming left V 3 bases short and J 7 bases short, with 11 bases between. The CDR3 consists of 13 residues. CDR3 sequence reads: CASSFNSGNTQYF. CDR3 bases: TGTGCCAGCAGTTTTAATAGCGGAAATACGCAGTATTTT.

This clone was observed a single time. This chain connects TRBV6-5 to TRBJ2-2; TRBD2 is a possible D gene (5 bases). CDR1 and CDR2 (germline): MNHEY, SVGAGI. The CDR3 sequence is 14 residues long. V lost 1 base to trimming and J lost 5 bases, with 8 bases between them. As DNA, the CDR3 is TGTGCCAGCAGTTACTATGGACTGACCGGGGAGCTGTTTTTT. It yields the protein CASSYYGLTGELFF.

This chain uses TRBV24-1 with TRBJ1-2; 10 bases match TRBD1. There are 12 residues in the CDR3. CDR1 and CDR2 (germline): KGHDR, SFDVKD. Unmatched junction bases numbered 5, after V lost 9 bases and J lost 8 bases. CDR3 protein: CATWGTGEGYTF. The CDR3 nucleotides read TGTGCCACCTGGGGGACAGGGGAAGGCTACACCTTC.

V gene TRBV5-6 combines with J gene TRBJ2-5, with 7 bases identical to TRBD1. J lost 0 bases, V lost 3 bases, and 8 bases had no gene match. The CDR3 is 16 amino acids. Germline lookup yields CDR1 SGHDT and CDR2 YYEEEE. The CDR3 DNA sequence: TGTGCCAGCAGCTCGGACAGGACACAAAACCAAGAGACCCAGTACTTC. This sequence encodes CASSSDRTQNQETQYF.

This clone was observed a single time. The chain employs TRBV4-1 and TRBJ2-7; 10 positions agree with TRBD1. The germline CDR1 and CDR2 sequences are MGHRA and YSYEKL. The CDR3 has 15 residues. Trimming at V came to 4 bases and at J to 5 bases, leaving 8 bases not matched to a gene. For the CDR3, the DNA is TGCGCCAGCAGCCCGCGAGGGACAGGGGTGGACGAGCAGTACTTC. Translating gives CASSPRGTGVDEQYF.

This chain joins TRBV4-1 and TRBJ2-7; 10 positions match TRBD1. J was trimmed by 5 bases and V by 1 base; bases with no gene match: 5. Germline V gene lookup returns CDR1 MGHRA and CDR2 YSYEKL. CDR3 length: 15 amino acids. The CDR3 DNA follows: TGCGCCAGCAGCCAAGGACAGGGGGCTGGGGACGAGCAGTACTTC. This translates into CASSQGQGAGDEQYF.

The J gene is TRBJ1-2, the V gene TRBV5-6; TRBD1 matches at 7 bases. V was pared by 4 bases and J by 2 bases, with 8 bases of the junction left unmatched. The germline gives CDR1 SGHDT, CDR2 YYEEEE. This CDR3 has 15 residues. CDR3 protein: CASSPGGGWNYGYTF. For the CDR3, the DNA is TGTGCCAGCAGCCCAGGGGGAGGTTGGAACTATGGCTACACCTTC.

The V call is TRBV5-5, the J call TRBJ1-6; D is unresolved. The CDR3 covers 16 residues. Trimming shortened V by 2 bases and J by 0 bases, and 9 bases separated the two germline ends. Germline V gene sequence: CDR1 SGHKS, CDR2 YYEKEE (reference sequence). CDR3 nucleotide sequence: TGTGCCAGCAGCTTAACGGGAAGCTCCTATAATTCACCCCTCCACTTT. This translates into CASSLTGSSYNSPLHF. The entire variable domain, with the rest obtained from reference TRBV5-5 and TRBJ1-6, is as follows: DAGVTQSPTHLIKTRGQQVTLRCSPISGHKSVSWYQQVLGQGPQFIFQYYEKEERGRGNFPDRFSARQFPNYSSELNVNALLLGDSALYLCASSLTGSSYNSPLHFGNGTRLTVT.

V is TRBV19 and J is TRBJ1-3; maybe TRBD1 (5 bases). In germline, CDR1 is LNHDA, CDR2 SQIVND (reference sequence). This CDR3 spans 15 amino acids. The ends were cut back, 6 bases at V and 5 bases at J, with 17 bases in the middle. The CDR3 spells CASSEDKGHRNTIYF. CDR3 in DNA: TGTGCCAGTAGCGAGGACAAAGGGCACCGAAACACCATATATTTT.

This chain links TRBV4-3 with TRBJ2-3; no firm D call. Germline assignment: CDR1 LGHNA and CDR2 YSLEER. Trimming cost V 0 bases and J 6 bases, with 7 bases left between them. There are 13 residues in the CDR3. The CDR3 sequence: CASSQDRWDTQYF. The CDR3, as DNA: TGCGCCAGCAGCCAAGATCGGTGGGATACGCAGTATTTT.